This T cell receptor beta chain was captured in a study of shared clonotypes between healthy human individuals. Naive CD8 cells lacked CD45RO and underwent positive selection for CCR7, leaving out terminally differentiated effector memory CD45RA+ cells. Clones were sequenced by immunoSEQ multiplex PCR, and TCRdb holds only the in-frame ones, with some missing. The table has 2 million or so clones, about 95% seen once; the top ten hold around 1.1%. This CDR3 has 14 amino acids. The V gene lost 3 bases and the J gene lost 2 bases, with 10 bases spanning the gap. Germline CDR1 LNHDA, CDR2 SQIVND (reference sequence). On this clone: The identical CDR3 is also encoded by other nucleotide sequences in the sample.

The clonotype was recovered from a man aged 18 to 30 in good health. The material sequenced was naive CD8+ T cells sorted from blood. The chain recombines TRBV19 with TRBJ1-1, with D perhaps matching TRBD1 (6 bases). CDR3 DNA sequence: TGTGCCAGTAGTATCGGCAGGGGAAACACTGAAGCTTTCTTT. This encodes CASSIGRGNTEAFF.